These 24 T cell receptor beta chains were sequenced from one sample in a study of blood T cell repertoires in COVID-19. Assay: immunoSEQ multiplex PCR; the TCRdb copy retains only in-frame clones and omits some. The sample carries about 200,000 clones, 70% to 90% recorded once. Sequencing was done on a sample of peripheral blood. The receptors come from a man in his forties with active or convalescent COVID-19.

This chain joins TRBV12-5 and TRBJ1-1; no definite D call. Trimming removed 4 bases from V and 0 bases from J, with 21 bases in between. CDR3 size: 18 residues. Looked up from germline, CDR1 is LGHNT and CDR2 is FRNRAP. The CDR3 DNA follows: TGTGCTAGTGGTTCCCCAAACCAGGTATCGACGTTGAACACTGAAGCTTTCTTT. Protein sequence: CASGSPNQVSTLNTEAFF.

This chain links TRBV2 with TRBJ1-2; TRBD1 is a possible D gene (6 bases). CDR1 and CDR2 (germline): SNHLY, FYNNEI. The CDR3 has 14 amino acids. With 5 bases removed from V and 3 bases from J, the gap between germline ends came to 13 bases. CDR3: CASSRQGLDYGYTF. In nucleotides, the CDR3 is TGTGCCAGCAGTCGGCAGGGGCTCGACTATGGCTACACCTTC.

The CDR3 DNA sequence: TGTGCCAGCAGCCAAACCGCCCTTGGGGGCGGTGGAAACACCATATATTTT. Encoded protein: CASSQTALGGGGNTIYF. The chain joins TRBV4-2 to TRBJ1-3, with D maybe TRBD1 (6 bases). The CDR3 extends over 17 amino acids. V shed 2 bases and J shed 3 bases, with 17 bases lying between them. Germline CDR1 and CDR2: LGHNA and YNFKEQ.

The chain recombines TRBV30 with TRBJ2-5, with D maybe TRBD1 (5 bases). The V gene lost 3 bases and the J gene lost 4 bases, with 15 bases spanning the gap. CDR1 and CDR2 from the germline V gene are GTSNPN and SVGIG (reference sequence). The CDR3 is 14 amino acids. CDR3 nucleotides: TGTGCCTGGAGATGGCAGGGTGGAAGAGAGACCCAGTACTTC. It is translated as CAWRWQGGRETQYF.

The chain joins TRBV6-2 or TRBV6-3 to TRBJ2-7; tentative D call: TRBD2 (6 bases). Germline CDR1 MNHEY, CDR2 SVGEGT. Trimming removed 2 bases from V and 5 bases from J, with 19 bases in between. The CDR3 extends over 16 amino acids. The CDR3 is CASSYGSRTIGDEQYF. In DNA, the CDR3 is TGTGCCAGCAGTTACGGTTCCCGGACTATTGGCGACGAGCAGTACTTC.

The chain uses TRBV11-3 and TRBJ2-7; maybe TRBD2 (7 bases). The CDR3 totals 15 residues. In germline, CDR1 is SGHNT, CDR2 YENEEA. Trimming pared 1 base from V and 3 bases from J, leaving 13 bases between. The CDR3: CASSLGGGGYYEQYF. CDR3 DNA sequence: TGTGCCAGCAGCTTAGGCGGCGGGGGCTACTACGAGCAGTACTTC.

The rearrangement uses TRBV15 and TRBJ1-2; TRBD1 matches at 11 bases. The trim removed 1 base at V and 2 bases at J, leaving 0 bases unmatched. Germline-derived CDR1 and CDR2 are LNHNV and YYDKDF (reference sequence). The CDR3 has 15 amino acids. In DNA, the CDR3 is TGTGCCACCAGCAGAGGGGACAGGGGGAACTATGGCTACACCTTC. It specifies CATSRGDRGNYGYTF.

V is TRBV19 and J is TRBJ1-2; 8 nucleotides match TRBD1. The V segment lost 4 bases and the J segment 3 bases; nucleotides outside the gene matches: 1. The germline CDR1 and CDR2 sequences are LNHDA and SQIVND (reference sequence). The CDR3 is made up of 13 amino acids. The CDR3 DNA reads TGTGCCAGTAGTACGACAGGGGACTATGGCTACACCTTC. It codes for CASSTTGDYGYTF.

The genes are TRBV10-3 and TRBJ1-4, with TRBD1 identical over 7 bases. The CDR3 covers 14 residues. CDR1 is ENHRY and CDR2 is SYGVKD in the germline V gene. Germline trimming cut 2 bases from V and 8 bases from J; bases unmatched to any gene: 5. CDR3 sequence reads: CAISETGEEEKLFF. The DNA for the CDR3 is TGTGCCATCAGTGAGACAGGGGAAGAGGAAAAACTGTTTTTT.

The chain is built from TRBV27 and TRBJ1-1, with D tentatively TRBD1 (5 bases). The CDR3 has 12 amino acids. The V and J ends lost 3 bases and 5 bases respectively, with 7 bases between them. CDR1 MNHEY and CDR2 SMNVEV come from the germline V gene (reference sequence). CDR3 sequence (DNA): TGTGCCAGCAGTTTTCGGGGGACTGAAGCTTTCTTT. This sequence encodes CASSFRGTEAFF.

The chain is built from TRBV30 and TRBJ1-1; tentative D call: TRBD1 (5 bases). The CDR3 has 15 residues. CDR1 GTSNPN and CDR2 SVGIG come from the germline V gene (reference sequence). V was clipped by 1 base and J by 0 bases, with 12 bases between them. In nucleotides, the CDR3 is TGTGCCTGGAGTGACCTGGAGGGGATGAACACTGAAGCTTTCTTT. Protein: CAWSDLEGMNTEAFF.

In its sample, this clone was seen once. The chain couples TRBV6-2 or TRBV6-3 to TRBJ2-5; D is unclear. Trimming took 2 bases from V and 5 from J, leaving 12 bases between them. The germline gives CDR1 MNHEY, CDR2 SVGEGT. This CDR3 region has 14 residues. The CDR3 protein is CASSYPSRYETQYF. The CDR3, as DNA: TGTGCCAGCAGTTACCCTAGTCGGTACGAGACCCAGTACTTC.

This clone was detected ten times or more. The V call is TRBV5-6, the J call TRBJ2-3; 8 nucleotides align to TRBD2. Germline lookup yields CDR1 SGHDT and CDR2 YYEEEE. Trimming took 4 bases from V and 0 from J; bases not matched to a gene: 4. The CDR3 totals 15 residues. CDR3: CASSPGLVSTDTQYF. The CDR3 bases are TGTGCCAGCAGCCCGGGACTAGTAAGCACAGATACGCAGTATTTT. The variable domain in full, completed from reference TRBV5-6 and TRBJ2-3, reads DAGVTQSPTHLIKTRGQQVTLRCSPKSGHDTVSWYQQALGQGPQFIFQYYEEEERQRGNFPDRFSGHQFPNYSSELNVNALLLGDSALYLCASSPGLVSTDTQYFGPGTRLTVL.

The CDR3 nucleotides read TGTGCCAGCAGTTTGCGTCGGGAGGCTTTAACCACCGGGGAGCTGTTTTTT. It encodes CASSLRREALTTGELFF. The J gene is TRBJ2-2, the V gene TRBV27; 7 bases agree with TRBD2. The CDR3 is 17 amino acids. Germline CDR1 and CDR2: MNHEY and SMNVEV (reference sequence). V dropped 3 bases and J dropped 4; count of bases not matched to a gene: 11.

The chain couples TRBV7-9 to TRBJ2-7; 8 bases line up with TRBD1. CDR3 size: 15 residues. Germline CDR1 and CDR2: SEHNR and FQNEAQ (reference sequence). V was pared by 2 bases and J by 0 bases, with 3 bases of the junction left unmatched. The CDR3: CASSLIQGVSYEQYF. CDR3 bases: TGTGCCAGCAGCTTAATACAGGGGGTCTCCTACGAGCAGTACTTC.

J is TRBJ2-3 and V is TRBV5-6; 13 bases align to TRBD2. The CDR3 length is 16 residues. Germline values: CDR1 SGHDT, CDR2 YYEEEE. Germline trimming cut 2 bases from V and 5 bases from J; bases unmatched to any gene: 5. The CDR3 sequence is CASSFRTSGSRDTQYF. The CDR3 DNA reads TGTGCCAGCAGCTTCCGGACTAGCGGGAGTCGAGATACGCAGTATTTT.

The J gene is TRBJ2-1, the V gene TRBV9, with TRBD2 identical over 11 bases. The CDR3 has 15 residues. J lost 9 bases, V lost 0 bases, and 5 bases had no gene match. Germline CDR1 SGDLS, CDR2 YYNGEE. CDR3 bases: TGTGCCAGCAGCGTAGTTAGCGGGGGGGCCTCTGAGCAGTTCTTC. Residues: CASSVVSGGASEQFF.

The CDR3 DNA is TGTGCCAGCAGTACCCAAATGACAGCCCGATACACTGAAGCTTTCTTT. Translated, it gives CASSTQMTARYTEAFF. The V and J genes are TRBV27 and TRBJ1-1; the D gene is possibly TRBD1 (5 bases). The CDR3 is made up of 16 amino acids. Germline lookup yields CDR1 MNHEY and CDR2 SMNVEV (reference sequence). The V end lost 5 bases, the J end lost 3 bases, and 19 bases lay between the germline ends.

The chain couples TRBV10-3 to TRBJ1-5; D gene ambiguous. Looked up from germline, CDR1 is ENHRY and CDR2 is SYGVKD. V shed 10 bases and J shed 0 bases, with 13 bases lying between them. CDR3 length equals 14 residues. The CDR3: CATGGVYSNQPQHF. DNA of the CDR3: TGTGCCACCGGCGGGGTATATAGCAATCAGCCCCAGCATTTT.

The rearrangement uses TRBV28 and TRBJ2-5; 9 bases line up with TRBD2. The CDR3 covers 14 residues. Germline V gene sequence: CDR1 MDHEN, CDR2 SYDVKM. V lost 7 bases and J lost 0; bases outside the gene matches: 3. The CDR3 DNA is TGTGCCAGCAAGCTAGCGGGGAACCAAGAGACCCAGTACTTC. It is translated as CASKLAGNQETQYF.

The chain recombines TRBV7-3 with TRBJ1-2; 7 bases are shared with TRBD1. CDR1 and CDR2 from the germline V gene are SGHTA and FQGTGA. V shed 4 bases and J 8 bases; nucleotides not matched to a gene: 10. The CDR3 has 14 residues. CDR3 loop: CASSSSGGIEGYTF. In nucleotides, the CDR3 is TGTGCCAGCAGCTCATCAGGGGGAATAGAAGGCTACACCTTC.

Only one count was recorded for this clone. This chain connects TRBV6-6 to TRBJ2-7, with TRBD1 as a possible D gene (6 bases). The CDR3 length is 16 residues. The germline gives CDR1 MNHNY, CDR2 SVGAGI (reference sequence). V lost 0 bases to trimming and J lost 2 bases, with 14 bases between them. CDR3: CASSYSTTGRTYEQYF. The CDR3, as DNA: TGTGCCAGCAGTTACTCGACGACAGGCCGGACCTACGAGCAGTACTTC.

Written as DNA, the CDR3 is TGTGCCAGTAGTATATGGGGAGTTAAGGAAAAACTGTTTTTT. Translated: CASSIWGVKEKLFF. V is TRBV19 and J is TRBJ1-4, with D uncertain. V was trimmed by 2 bases and J by 8 bases, leaving 12 bases between them. The CDR3 has 14 residues. The V gene's germline CDR1 is LNHDA and CDR2 SQIVND (reference sequence).

The V call is TRBV11-2, the J call TRBJ1-1; TRBD1 might be the D (5 bases). Per the germline V gene, CDR1 is SGHAT and CDR2 is FQNNGV. This CDR3 has 16 residues. The germline V and J ends were trimmed by 1 base and 3 bases, with 15 bases remaining between them. CDR3 sequence reads: CASSLGSMIRDTEAFF. In DNA, the CDR3 is TGTGCCAGCAGCTTAGGCTCTATGATCAGGGACACTGAAGCTTTCTTT.